This TCR beta chain came from a study of T cells after yellow fever vaccination. Turning to the study itself: Low-cell-number fractions underwent preparation using SMART-Seq v4 Ultra Low Input. The study, taken as a whole, reports: Although the secondary response was weaker, it peaked faster, at day 5 versus 15. Although most clonotypes did not, a small share appeared in both CD4 and CD8 compartments. Reappearing after the booster were most of the clones from primary vaccination (96% CD4, approximately 86% CD8).

TCRdb re-called the 5' RACE reads with MiXCR, one entry per CDR3 protein. Of under 600,000 distinct CDR3 sequences in the sample, roughly a fifth were seen once. After removal of 4 bases from V and 4 bases from J, the junction contained 5 bases not matched to a gene. Germline loops: CDR1 SGHRS, CDR2 YFSETQ. The CDR3 runs to 14 residues. This clonotype was seen repeatedly, ten times or more. Its specificity is not known. The source is a young man who received the YFV17D yellow fever vaccine. This chain uses TRBV5-1 with TRBJ1-2; the match to TRBD1 covers 9 bases. The source material was PBMCs, sampled approximately 22 days after the first yellow fever vaccination. The CDR3 spells CASSEGQGTYGYTF. As DNA, the CDR3 is TGCGCCAGCAGCGAGGGACAGGGAACCTATGGCTACACCTTC.